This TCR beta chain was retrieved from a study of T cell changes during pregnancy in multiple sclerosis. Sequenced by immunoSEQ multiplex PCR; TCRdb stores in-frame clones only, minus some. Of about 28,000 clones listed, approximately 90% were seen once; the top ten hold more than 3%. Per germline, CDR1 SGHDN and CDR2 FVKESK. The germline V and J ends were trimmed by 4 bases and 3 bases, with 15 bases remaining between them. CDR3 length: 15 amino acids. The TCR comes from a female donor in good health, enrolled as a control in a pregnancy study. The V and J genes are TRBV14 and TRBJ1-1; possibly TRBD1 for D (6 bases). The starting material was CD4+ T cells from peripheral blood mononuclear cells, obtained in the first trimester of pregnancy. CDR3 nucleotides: TGTGCCAGCAGCCGAGACCAGGGGTCATACACTGAAGCTTTCTTT. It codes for CASSRDQGSYTEAFF.